A selection of T cell receptor beta chains follows, all from one sample in a study of cytomegalovirus exposure and HLA in healthy donors. Sequencing was performed with immunoSEQ multiplex PCR; in TCRdb, only in-frame clones are kept and a portion is missing. This table holds roughly 200,000 clones, 80% to 90% found once. The specimen was PBMCs. The origin of the receptors is a woman aged 18-29 years in good health and CMV-seronegative. CDR3s leave out the opening cysteine and the closing phenylalanine or tryptophan. A D gene is named only where the DNA matches it firmly.

d_call	j_call	v_call	cdr3_aa
-	TRBJ2-1	TRBV30	AWRVGAAYNEQF
TRBD2	TRBJ2-1	TRBV6-5	ASSYRAGGYNEQF
-	TRBJ2-7	TRBV4-3	ASSQDAGATYEQY
-	TRBJ1-1	TRBV4-1	ASSQDWHTEAF
-	TRBJ1-1	TRBV10-2	ASSPPGGGRTEAF
-	TRBJ1-5	TRBV10-2	ASSPTGLGQPQH
-	TRBJ1-1	TRBV6-5	ASSAGDRDQ
-	TRBJ1-6	TRBV6-5	ASSKEEGRGSPLH
TRBD2	TRBJ2-7	TRBV2	ASSRQAGSLEQY
-	TRBJ1-2	TRBV7-3	ASSARWGRLDGYT
-	TRBJ2-1	TRBV9	ASSGRDFVYNEQF
-	TRBJ1-4	TRBV6-6	ASSYDYRKNEKLF
TRBD2	TRBJ2-3	TRBV5-1	ASSSNTGTSARPDTQY
TRBD2	TRBJ2-1	TRBV6-1	ASRKGASGMNEQF
TRBD2	TRBJ2-7	TRBV7-2	ASSLDPRGSSYEQY
-	TRBJ2-7	TRBV7-9	ASSLEGLSSYEQY
-	TRBJ1-6	TRBV18	ASSEGQSDISPLH
TRBD2	TRBJ2-3	TRBV11-1	ASGWTSGTDTQY
TRBD1	TRBJ2-1	TRBV9	ASSVGGQGHEQF
TRBD1	TRBJ1-3	TRBV19	ASSMTGTEGPGNTIY
TRBD1	TRBJ1-1	TRBV11-2	ASPWTGKKDTEAF
-	TRBJ1-1	TRBV21-1	ASRERQGTTEAF
-	TRBJ1-2	TRBV7-9	ASSLRVWKTGIANYGYT
TRBD1	TRBJ1-2	TRBV4-3	ASSQRTGVGYT
TRBD2	TRBJ2-1	TRBV4-2	ASSGYQLAGGYNEQF
-	TRBJ2-3	TRBV19	ASRRGWLTDTQY
-	TRBJ2-7	TRBV2	ASIGTPNYEQY
-	TRBJ1-5	TRBV6-6	ASAPRGVGNQPQH
TRBD2	TRBJ2-7	TRBV6-6	ASRSSGGLYEQY
TRBD1	TRBJ1-2	TRBV5-1	ASSLDGTGNGYT
-	TRBJ2-7	TRBV28	ASGGQGYEQY
TRBD2	TRBJ2-7	TRBV4-1	ASSPTGLAGISYEQY
-	TRBJ1-2	TRBV6-5	ASSYRPGYGYT
-	TRBJ2-7	TRBV6-5	ASRKTVGGYEQY
-	TRBJ2-7	TRBV14	ASSHRSESSYEQY